This paragraph covers one TCR beta chain sequence. The data derive from a study of blood T cell repertoires in COVID-19. J lost 2 bases, V lost 0 bases, and 15 bases had no gene match. CDR1 and CDR2 (germline): SGHNT, YENEEA. There are 19 residues in the CDR3. In Seattle, patients joined the study during active infection and were tracked longitudinally. Some clones are missing from TCRdb's copy, which holds only in-frame ones; the method was immunoSEQ multiplex PCR. The sample comprises under 65,000 clones, approximately 78% of which are singletons, and roughly 29% rests with the top ten. The rearrangement uses TRBV11-3 and TRBJ2-7; 8 nucleotides match TRBD2. Sequencing was done on a sample of peripheral blood. The sequence came from a man aged 60-69 years with COVID-19, enrolled during active disease. The DNA of the CDR3 is TGTGCCAGCAGCTTAGATGGAGGATGGCTAGCGGGTGCAACCTACGAGCAGTACTTC. Its protein is CASSLDGGWLAGATYEQYF.